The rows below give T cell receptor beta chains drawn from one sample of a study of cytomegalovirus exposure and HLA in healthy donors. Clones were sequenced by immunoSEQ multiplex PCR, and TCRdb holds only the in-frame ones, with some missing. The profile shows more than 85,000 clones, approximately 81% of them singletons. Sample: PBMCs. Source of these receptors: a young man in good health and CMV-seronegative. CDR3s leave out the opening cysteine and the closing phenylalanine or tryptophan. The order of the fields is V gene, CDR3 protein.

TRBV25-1,ARSRQGLAGPEQY
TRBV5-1,ASSPGLAGGPTDTQY
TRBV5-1,ASSLGQGAYYGYT
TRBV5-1,ASSKATGTGTNTEAF
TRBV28,ASSLGGTPREQY
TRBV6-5,ASSYSRVSNTEAF
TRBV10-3,AISESIRGSPLH
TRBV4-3,ASSQADRAEQY
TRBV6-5,ASSRTGYGYT
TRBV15,ATSRTGDTQY
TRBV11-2,ASKTQSGGLSTDTQY
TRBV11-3,ASSKRTSGRAGTDTQY
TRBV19,ASSVKLDEKLF
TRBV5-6,ASRLIGAGITEAF
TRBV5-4,ASSFDSGFNTEAF
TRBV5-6,ASSLATGSGNTIY
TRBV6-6,ASSPLGGLSNYGYT
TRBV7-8,ASSRRASGGLSTDTQY
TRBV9,ASSVDGGAGVKGTEAF
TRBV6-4,ASRATGTSNQPQH
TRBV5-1,ASSGGTGVNTEAF
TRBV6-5,ASSYRGLVPF
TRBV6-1,ASSGTGGNQPQH
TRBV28,ASIQTGAYEQY
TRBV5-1,ASSLANYEQY
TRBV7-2,ASSSSGGAADTQY
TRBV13,ASSSGGGRDTQY
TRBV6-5,ASSYNVGNGGYT
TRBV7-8,ASSPRDRGYEQY
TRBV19,ASSIVGTDTEAF
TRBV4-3,ASSQAITTGGFYGYT
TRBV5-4,ASSPDRFTEAF
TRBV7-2,ASSSPPSCEQY
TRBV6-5,ASSYRGRAYEQY
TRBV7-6,ASSPGTSGGPGTDTQY
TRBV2,ASRAGGVATDTQY
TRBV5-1,ASSRTSGSSNEQF
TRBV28,ASSSAGGFSRAYTDTQY
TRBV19,ARGGDRGNTGELF
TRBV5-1,ASSSRTGSTYEQY
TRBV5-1,ASSLAGDEKLF
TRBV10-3,AISESGAPETQY
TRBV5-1,ASSLWSGGGTQY
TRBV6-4,ASWTGYLLGEQY
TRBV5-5,ASSPGLAKETQY
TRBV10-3,AISESDMVGGLELNGYT